These 28 T cell receptor beta chains came from one sample sequenced in a study of regulatory T cells in long-lasting Graves disease (dated by TCRdb to about 2021). The meaning of the sample's time point label: newly diagnosed GD, antithyroid drugs for less than 3 months. RNA was extracted from PBMCs in TRIzol for both TCR sequencing and RNA sequencing. Library preparation employed multiplex PCR. The run used an Illumina HiSeq 4000. TCR beta libraries were built with iRepertoire HTBI primers and Arm-PCR amplification of CDR3 regions. Using fastp at Q25 and MiXCR, TCRdb reprocessed the public reads and kept productive beta chains. Rows with one shared CDR3 protein collapse into an entry with the most common genes and DNA. The sample records about 530,000 distinct CDR3 sequences, 15% to 20% of which are singletons. The top ten clonotypes cover 20% to 25% of the sample. The same specimen was also included in a second study, on T cells in Graves' hyperthyroidism and ophthalmopathy.

The sequencing here drew on peripheral blood mononuclear cells (PBMCs), taken at new diagnosis, from a patient treated with antithyroid drugs. The source is a woman aged 35-60 years with Graves disease. Donor details come from another sample of the same person, matched by shared clones.

This clonotype was seen at least ten times. The J gene is TRBJ2-2, the V gene TRBV28; D might be TRBD2 (5 bases). Germline loops: CDR1 MDHEN, CDR2 SYDVKM. This CDR3 is built from 11 residues. With 6 bases removed from V and 8 bases from J, the gap between germline ends came to 7 bases. The CDR3 protein is CASRRGGELFF. The DNA of the CDR3 is TGTGCCAGCAGGAGAGGGGGGGAGCTGTTTTTT.

The chain has TRBV12-3 or TRBV12-4 and TRBJ2-1; D perhaps matches TRBD1 (5 bases). CDR3 length: 15 amino acids. V dropped 4 bases and J dropped 4 bases, with 14 bases sitting between them. CDR3 nucleotides: TGTGCCAGCAGTTCCCAGGGAATAAGGTACAATGAGCAGTTCTTC. Translation gives CASSSQGIRYNEQFF.

This clonotype was recorded at least ten times. This chain uses TRBV20-1 with TRBJ2-3; 7 positions agree with TRBD2. The CDR3 totals 15 residues. After removal of 6 bases from V and 4 bases from J, the junction contained 13 bases not matched to a gene. Per germline, CDR1 DFQATT and CDR2 SNEGSKA (reference sequence). For the CDR3, the DNA is TGCAGTGCACCCCGTGTTAGCGGGTGGTCAGATACGCAGTATTTT. Translation: CSAPRVSGWSDTQYF.

This clonotype was seen many times. The chain has TRBV29-1 and TRBJ1-5; D perhaps matches TRBD1 (5 bases). Trimming stripped 7 bases from V and 0 bases from J, with 10 bases between. The V gene's germline CDR1 is SQVTM and CDR2 ANQGSEA. This CDR3 is built from 13 residues. The CDR3 DNA is TGCAGCGCGACAGAGGATAGCAATCAGCCCCAGCATTTT. This translates into CSATEDSNQPQHF.

The chain recombines TRBV6-4 with TRBJ2-2, with 12 nucleotides matching TRBD2. CDR3 length equals 15 residues. V lost 11 bases, J lost 5 bases, and 9 bases stayed unmatched. Germline values: CDR1 MRHNA, CDR2 SNTAGT. This CDR3 reads CAVKLAGGTTGELFF. The CDR3 nucleotides are TGTGCCGTAAAACTAGCGGGGGGAACAACCGGGGAGCTGTTTTTT.

This clonotype turned up a few times. The chain joins TRBV29-1 to TRBJ2-1, with 8 bases matching TRBD2. After removal of 4 bases from V and 4 bases from J, the junction contained 3 bases not matched to a gene. There are 13 residues in the CDR3. Looked up from germline, CDR1 is SQVTM and CDR2 is ANQGSEA. CDR3 sequence: CSVGAGGYNEQFF. The CDR3 bases are TGCAGCGTTGGGGCGGGGGGTTACAATGAGCAGTTCTTC.

This clonotype was counted only a few times. The J gene is TRBJ2-1, the V gene TRBV11-2, with D perhaps given as TRBD1 or TRBD2 (5 bases each). CDR1 and CDR2 (germline): SGHAT, FQNNGV. The CDR3 totals 15 residues. Trimming left V 6 bases short and J 5 bases short, with 17 bases between. CDR3 bases: TGTGCCAGCAGACGCCCGGGGACCATTAACAATGAGCAGTTCTTC. Residues: CASRRPGTINNEQFF.

This clonotype was recorded many times. This rearrangement joins TRBV20-1 to TRBJ1-1; D is perhaps TRBD1 (6 bases). Trimming took 3 bases from V and 4 from J, leaving 12 bases between them. CDR1 is DFQATT and CDR2 is SNEGSKA in the germline V gene (reference sequence). This CDR3 contains 13 residues. CDR3 sequence (DNA): TGCAGTGCTAGTGGGGGGCCGGGCACTGAAGCTTTCTTT. This codes for CSASGGPGTEAFF.

This clonotype was recorded a few times. The chain carries TRBV11-2 and TRBJ2-3; D unclear. Germline assignment: CDR1 SGHAT and CDR2 FQNNGV. CDR3 size: 16 residues. Between the trimmed V and J ends, which lost 1 base and 2 bases, there was a span of 13 bases. Written as DNA, the CDR3 is TGTGCCAGCAGCTTAGGGGTGACATCAGTCACAGATACGCAGTATTTT. Translated: CASSLGVTSVTDTQYF.

This clonotype appeared many times. The rearrangement links TRBV6-1 to TRBJ1-4; 10 bases match TRBD1. CDR1 and CDR2 (germline): MNHNS, SASEGT. The ends lost 1 base at V and 15 bases at J; junction bases unmatched: 5. The CDR3 spans 13 residues. The CDR3, as DNA: TGTGCCAGCAGTGAAGAGAGGGGACAGGGGTTGTTTTTT. It specifies CASSEERGQGLFF.

This clonotype was detected many times. This chain connects TRBV28 to TRBJ2-2, with unresolved D. Trimming took off 4 bases at V and 1 base at J, with 13 bases between the two ends. Germline V CDR1 and CDR2: MDHEN, SYDVKM. The length of the CDR3 is 16 residues. The CDR3, as DNA: TGTGCCAGCAGTTCCCTGAACCAGAGGAACACCGGGGAGCTGTTTTTT. This sequence encodes CASSSLNQRNTGELFF.

This clonotype was seen repeatedly, ten times or more. This sequence joins TRBV20-1 and TRBJ1-1; D call uncertain. Trimming took 1 base from V and 4 from J, leaving 7 bases between them. The CDR3 spans 12 residues. Germline lookup yields CDR1 DFQATT and CDR2 SNEGSKA (reference sequence). CDR3 in DNA: TGCAGTGCTAGAGTGGGTTCCACTGAAGCTTTCTTT. Translating it yields CSARVGSTEAFF.

This clonotype was observed a few times. The chain employs TRBV2 and TRBJ2-5; D might be TRBD1 (5 bases). The CDR3 extends over 14 amino acids. Germline CDR1 reads SNHLY; CDR2 reads FYNNEI. V lost 4 bases and J lost 5, with 14 bases in between. CDR3 nucleotides: TGTGCCAGCAGTGCGACAGAGAAGTGGGAGACCCAGTACTTC. Its protein is CASSATEKWETQYF.

The CDR3 region has the DNA TGTGCCAGCAGTCGCGACCTGGCAACCAGTACCGGGGAGCTGTTTTTT. This encodes CASSRDLATSTGELFF. This chain joins TRBV27 and TRBJ2-2, with no clear D. Germline CDR1 MNHEY, CDR2 SMNVEV (reference sequence). The CDR3 is 16 amino acids. The germline V and J ends were trimmed by 5 bases and 5 bases, with 18 bases remaining between them.

The rearrangement joins TRBV7-2 to TRBJ2-2, with TRBD2 matching over 12 bases. The CDR3 has 19 amino acids. Germline trimming cut 2 bases from V and 0 bases from J; bases unmatched to any gene: 7. Germline values: CDR1 SGHTA, CDR2 FQGNSA. As DNA, the CDR3 is TGTGCCAGCAGCTTACCCCTAGCGGGGGGGCCCTCGAACACCGGGGAGCTGTTTTTT. It specifies CASSLPLAGGPSNTGELFF.

In regard to this clonotype: A much larger clone lies one base from this, so it may be a read error. The chain carries TRBV2 and TRBJ2-7; D call uncertain. The CDR3 runs to 13 residues. From germline, CDR1 is SNHLY and CDR2 FYNNEI. CDR3 nucleotides: TGTGCCAGCAGTGAAGCCCCAGGCTACAAGCAGTACTTC. Translating gives CASSEAPGYKQYF.

This clonotype was observed many times. V is TRBV27 and J is TRBJ2-1; D uncertain. The CDR3 extends over 15 amino acids. V was trimmed by 4 bases and J by 2 bases, leaving 12 bases between them. Looked up from germline, CDR1 is MNHEY and CDR2 is SMNVEV (reference sequence). The CDR3 spells CASSSQNSPYNEQFF. The DNA of the CDR3 is TGTGCCAGCAGTTCTCAAAACAGTCCCTACAATGAGCAGTTCTTC.

The sample holds a few counts of this clonotype. This sequence joins TRBV4-1 and TRBJ2-3; D unresolved. Trimming removed 3 bases from V and 5 bases from J, with 15 bases in between. The CDR3 consists of 15 residues. Germline lookup yields CDR1 MGHRA and CDR2 YSYEKL. In DNA, the CDR3 is TGCGCCAGCAGCCATCTGGGGATAAACGGAGATACGCAGTATTTT. Its translation is CASSHLGINGDTQYF.

The chain employs TRBV19 and TRBJ2-1; weak D call: TRBD1 (5 bases). V lost 5 bases, J lost 0 bases, and 11 bases lay in between. Germline V gene lookup returns CDR1 LNHDA and CDR2 SQIVND (reference sequence). The CDR3 is made up of 15 amino acids. CDR3 nucleotide sequence: TGTGCCAGTAGTCCGGCAGGGAACTCCTACAATGAGCAGTTCTTC. It yields the protein CASSPAGNSYNEQFF.

This clonotype has a count of ten or more. The chain uses TRBV10-3 and TRBJ1-1; D call uncertain. CDR3 size: 12 residues. CDR1 is ENHRY, CDR2 SYGVKD, per germline. V lost 0 bases to trimming and J lost 4 bases, with 3 bases between them. The CDR3 bases are TGTGCCATCAGTGAGTCGCCCACTGAAGCTTTCTTT. The encoded protein is CAISESPTEAFF.

Only a few counts were recorded for this clonotype. The CDR3 DNA sequence: TGTGCCAGCAGCTTACCGGTACGTGATCAAGAGCAGTACTTC. Translation gives CASSLPVRDQEQYF. The chain is built from TRBV7-2 and TRBJ2-7; D is uncertain. This CDR3 comprises 14 residues. The ends were cut back, 2 bases at V and 7 bases at J, with 15 bases in the middle. Per germline, CDR1 SGHTA and CDR2 FQGNSA. The full variable domain, in which reference TRBV7-2 and TRBJ2-7 provide the parts outside the CDR3, is GAGVSQSPSNKVTEKGKDVELRCDPISGHTALYWYRQSLGQGLEFLIYFQGNSAPDKSGLPSDRFSAERTGGSVSTLTIQRTQQEDSAVYLCASSLPVRDQEQYFGPGTRLTVT.

This clonotype was seen at least ten times. The chain couples TRBV5-5 to TRBJ2-3, with D unclear. The CDR3 consists of 15 residues. The V gene lost 0 bases and the J gene lost 7 bases, with 15 bases spanning the gap. Germline values: CDR1 SGHKS, CDR2 YYEKEE (reference sequence). CDR3 sequence reads: CASSLAVGSPNTQYF. CDR3 nucleotide sequence: TGTGCCAGCAGCTTGGCCGTTGGTAGCCCGAATACGCAGTATTTT.

This clonotype was counted a few times. The chain uses TRBV5-8 and TRBJ2-5; TRBD2 matches 8 bases. Per the germline V gene, CDR1 is SGHTS and CDR2 is YDEGEE. The J segment lost 5 bases and the V segment lost 0 bases, leaving 6 bases of the junction unmatched. The CDR3 extends over 15 amino acids. The CDR3, as DNA: TGTGCCAGCAGCTTGGGTAGCGGGAAGGTGGAGACCCAGTACTTC. Translated: CASSLGSGKVETQYF.

There are many counts of this clonotype. V usage is TRBV5-6 and J usage is TRBJ2-7; D not resolved. Germline V gives CDR1 SGHDT, CDR2 YYEEEE. The ends were cut back, 2 bases at V and 2 bases at J, with 8 bases in the middle. The CDR3 runs to 13 residues. CDR3 nucleotides: TGTGCCAGCAGCTTTACAGCCACCTACGAGCAGTACTTC. It codes for CASSFTATYEQYF. The variable domain in full, with the rest retrieved from reference TRBV5-6 and TRBJ2-7, is DAGVTQSPTHLIKTRGQQVTLRCSPKSGHDTVSWYQQALGQGPQFIFQYYEEEERQRGNFPDRFSGHQFPNYSSELNVNALLLGDSALYLCASSFTATYEQYFGPGTRLTVT.

This clonotype was seen repeatedly, ten times or more. The chain recombines TRBV12-3 or TRBV12-4 with TRBJ2-3; 8 nucleotides match TRBD1. CDR3 length: 17 amino acids. J was trimmed by 6 bases and V by 5 bases; bases with no gene match: 16. Here the CDR3 DNA reads TGTGCCAGCAGTACTCCTTTGCAGGACAGGGCTCCCGATACGCAGTATTTT. This encodes CASSTPLQDRAPDTQYF.

This clonotype was observed at least ten times. CDR3 sequence (DNA): TGTGCCAGCAGTGGATCGGGGTTCTGGGGGCTTGGCACTGAAGCTTTCTTT. Translated: CASSGSGFWGLGTEAFF. This rearrangement joins TRBV2 to TRBJ1-1; a weak D match, TRBD1 (6 bases). The V gene's germline CDR1 is SNHLY and CDR2 FYNNEI. Trimming removed 4 bases at V and 4 bases at J, with 22 bases between. CDR3 length: 17 amino acids.

This clonotype occurred a few times. The V gene is TRBV28, the J gene TRBJ2-7; 10 nucleotides match TRBD1. The V segment lost 3 bases and the J segment 3 bases; nucleotides outside the gene matches: 8. The germline V gene has CDR1 MDHEN and CDR2 SYDVKM. This CDR3 is built from 16 residues. The CDR3 DNA is TGTGCCAGCAGTTTGATTGGGTGGACAGGGGGCTACGAGCAGTACTTC. It encodes CASSLIGWTGGYEQYF.

This clonotype was observed a few times. This sequence joins TRBV7-9 and TRBJ1-4; unclear D gene. The V gene lost 4 bases and the J gene lost 0 bases, with 9 bases spanning the gap. The CDR3 runs to 15 residues. Germline V CDR1 and CDR2: SEHNR, FQNEAQ (reference sequence). The CDR3 is CASSSNYPTNEKLFF. The CDR3 DNA is TGTGCCAGCAGCTCCAACTATCCAACTAATGAAAAACTGTTTTTT.